The 5 T cell receptor beta chains below all came from one sample that was sequenced in a study of blood T cell repertoires in COVID-19. The repertoire was sequenced with immunoSEQ multiplex PCR; TCRdb's copy has only in-frame clones and lacks some. The table lists 150,000 to 200,000 clones, approximately 92% of them singletons. Source material: PBMCs or T cells enriched from blood (not recorded which). These receptors were taken from a woman aged 40-49 years with acute COVID-19.

The sample holds a few counts of this clone. The rearrangement joins TRBV6-5 to TRBJ1-6; TRBD1 matches 11 bases. Germline V lookup: CDR1 MNHEY, CDR2 SVGAGI. The CDR3 is 15 amino acids. Losses at the gene ends were 4 bases for V and 14 bases for J; bases not matched to a gene: 10. The DNA of the CDR3 is TGTGCCAGCAGTTTGGGACAGGGGGGCCCCTCGGCCCTCCACTTT. Amino acids: CASSLGQGGPSALHF.

This chain links TRBV5-5 with TRBJ1-2; the D is unclear. The CDR3 consists of 14 residues. Between the trimmed V and J ends, which lost 2 bases and 4 bases, there was a span of 12 bases. CDR1 is SGHKS and CDR2 is YYEKEE in the germline V gene (reference sequence). The CDR3: CASSFETATYGYTF. CDR3 DNA sequence: TGTGCCAGCAGCTTTGAAACAGCCACCTATGGCTACACCTTC.

The chain employs TRBV3-1 (or the pseudogene TRBV3-2) and TRBJ2-3; D perhaps matches TRBD2 (6 bases). The germline V and J ends were trimmed by 5 bases and 1 base, with 28 bases remaining between them. The CDR3 runs 20 residues. Germline CDR1 and CDR2: LGHDT and YNNKEL (reference sequence). CDR3 loop: CASSSTPGTGVRGGTDTQYF. CDR3 sequence (DNA): TGTGCCAGCAGCTCCACCCCCGGGACTGGAGTCCGCGGGGGCACAGATACGCAGTATTTT.

CDR3 sequence reads: CASSIGEEGEKLFF. The CDR3 nucleotides read TGTGCCAGTAGTATAGGCGAAGAGGGAGAAAAACTGTTTTTT. The chain couples TRBV19 to TRBJ1-4, with D unclear. V dropped 1 base and J dropped 8 bases, with 11 bases sitting between them. The CDR3 spans 14 residues. Looked up from germline, CDR1 is LNHDA and CDR2 is SQIVND (reference sequence). The full variable domain, its missing parts supplied by reference TRBV19 and TRBJ1-4, is DGGITQSPKYLFRKEGQNVTLSCEQNLNHDAMYWYRQDPGQGLRLIYYSQIVNDFQKGDIAEGYSVSREKKESFPLTVTSAQKNPTAFYLCASSIGEEGEKLFFGSGTQLSVL.

The gene calls are TRBV6-5 and TRBJ2-7; D is ambiguous. Deletions cut 6 bases from V and 7 bases from J, with 13 bases between. This CDR3 spans 12 amino acids. The V gene's germline CDR1 is MNHEY and CDR2 SVGAGI. This chain's CDR3 is CASRAPFGEQYF. The CDR3 DNA is TGTGCCAGCAGAGCCCCCTTCGGGGAGCAGTACTTC.